Listed below are T cell receptor beta chains from one sample, sequenced in a study of control samples from healthy donors and cancer patients. Method: immunoSEQ multiplex PCR; TCRdb's copy keeps in-frame clones and lacks some. The sample carries more than 120,000 clones, 91% recorded once. The specimen sequenced was blood. The receptors were sampled from a man aged 25 to 45 in good health. CDR3s include the opening cysteine and the closing phenylalanine or tryptophan. Where a row states a size, it is once, few, many or the class of an expanded clone; other rows omit it.

V: TRBV9; size: NA; CDR3: CASSLGQGSGELFF
V: TRBV24-1; size: few; CDR3: CATSGTASYEQYF
V: TRBV7-9; size: NA; CDR3: CASSLDPAGTEAFF
V: TRBV9; size: NA; CDR3: CASSVGPLNTIYF
V: TRBV21-1; size: NA; CDR3: CASKGTVKGFLYEKLFF
V: TRBV5-1; size: NA; CDR3: CASSVKQGATEAFF
V: TRBV6-1; size: NA; CDR3: CASSDREGIEAFF
V: TRBV12-3/TRBV12-4; size: NA; CDR3: CASSGRANEQFF
V: TRBV7-2; size: once; CDR3: CASSFGGASTDTQYF
V: TRBV10-3; size: NA; CDR3: CAISETRGTQTSPLHF
V: TRBV30; size: NA; CDR3: CAWSLGNTGELFF
V: TRBV7-3; size: NA; CDR3: CASSSPRGRQTGELFF
V: TRBV6-5; size: NA; CDR3: CASSYSGGTGSFEQYF